The clone carrying this T cell receptor (beta chain) occurred a few times. Its antigen is unidentified. V was cut by 1 base and J by 3 bases, with 10 bases left in between. The CDR3 loop spans 14 amino acids. CDR1 is SGHNT and CDR2 is YENEEA in the germline V gene. This specimen belongs to a study of vaccination effects on CD4 cells after COVID-19. Notes on the study in general: In the late period after vaccination, infection- and vaccine-induced clones contracted markedly.

CD4+ T cells specific for antigen were expanded with viral peptide pools by the ViraFEST assay before sequencing. Investigators separated out CD4+ T cells once around 9 days of culture had passed. This individual tested PCR-positive for SARS-CoV-2 infection between March and December 2020. Each well held 1.5 million to 2 million PBMC cultured with around 9 ug/ml peptides and about 9.7 IU/ml IL-2. Researchers swapped half the medium for IL-2 medium on both days 3 and 7. Clones were read by immunoSEQ multiplex PCR, and TCRdb kept only the in-frame ones, dropping some. This sample has 35,000 to 55,000 clones, with approximately 70% found just once.

The specimen was CD4+ T cells from PBMCs cultured with a peptide pool, collected before COVID-19 vaccination. The genes are TRBV11-3 and TRBJ2-7; a possible D gene is TRBD1 (5 bases). The clonotype was recovered from a human donor who had a prior SARS-CoV-2 infection. In DNA, the CDR3 is TGTGCCAGCAGCTTAGGTATAGGGGACTACGAGCAGTACTTC. Translated, it gives CASSLGIGDYEQYF.